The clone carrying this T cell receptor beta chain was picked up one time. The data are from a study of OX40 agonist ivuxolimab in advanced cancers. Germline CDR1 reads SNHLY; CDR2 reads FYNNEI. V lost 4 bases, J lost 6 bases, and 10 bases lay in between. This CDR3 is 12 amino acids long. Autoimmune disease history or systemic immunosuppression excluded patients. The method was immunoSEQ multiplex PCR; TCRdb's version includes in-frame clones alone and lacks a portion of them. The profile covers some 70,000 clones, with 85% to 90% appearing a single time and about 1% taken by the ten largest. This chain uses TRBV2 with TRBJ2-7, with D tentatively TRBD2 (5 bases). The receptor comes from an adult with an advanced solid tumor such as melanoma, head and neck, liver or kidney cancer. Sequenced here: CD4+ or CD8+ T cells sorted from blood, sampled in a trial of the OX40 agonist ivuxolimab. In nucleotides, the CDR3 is TGTGCCAGCAGTGCTAGTCGGGGCGAGCAGTACTTC. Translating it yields CASSASRGEQYF.